A selection of T cell receptor beta chains follows, all from one sample in a study of vaccination and CD4 T cells after COVID-19. Antigens of these TCRs are unknown. TCRdb passed the PCR reads through MiXCR, listing each CDR3 protein once. Of 3,000 to 4,500 distinct CDR3 sequences in the sample, approximately 33% were seen once. The material sequenced was CD4+ T cells from blood, cultured in vitro. These receptors came from a human donor who had recovered from COVID-19. CDR3s include the opening cysteine and the closing phenylalanine or tryptophan. The D gene is left open where the match is weak. Clone size, where shown, is once, few, many, or a class for clones that have expanded.

d_call: TRBD2; v_call: TRBV5-1; clone_size: once; j_call: TRBJ2-7; cdr3_aa: CASSLVAGLSGSYEQYF; cdr3_nt: TGCGCCAGCAGCTTGGTAGCCGGCCTTAGCGGGTCCTACGAGCAGTACTTC
d_call: .; v_call: TRBV6-1; clone_size: few; j_call: TRBJ2-3; cdr3_aa: CASSRDGDTQYF; cdr3_nt: TGTGCCAGCAGTCGCGACGGGGATACGCAGTATTTT
d_call: .; v_call: TRBV6-5; clone_size: .; j_call: TRBJ1-6; cdr3_aa: CASSYSASGSPLHF; cdr3_nt: TGTGCCAGCAGTTACTCGGCCTCAGGTTCACCCCTCCACTTT
d_call: .; v_call: TRBV5-1; clone_size: .; j_call: TRBJ1-3; cdr3_aa: CASSLDRNTIYF; cdr3_nt: TGCGCCAGCAGCTTGGATAGAAACACCATATATTTT
d_call: .; v_call: TRBV18; clone_size: .; j_call: TRBJ2-7; cdr3_aa: CASSRTVSSYEQYF; cdr3_nt: TGTGCCAGCTCGAGGACAGTTAGCTCCTACGAGCAGTACTTC
d_call: .; v_call: TRBV7-9; clone_size: .; j_call: TRBJ2-3; cdr3_aa: CASSLGGPSTDTQYF; cdr3_nt: TGTGCCAGCAGCTTGGGTGGGCCAAGCACAGATACGCAGTATTTT
d_call: .; v_call: TRBV12-5; clone_size: .; j_call: TRBJ1-1; cdr3_aa: CASVKQTPGNTEAFF; cdr3_nt: TGTGCTAGTGTAAAACAGACACCCGGGAACACTGAAGCTTTCTTT
d_call: TRBD2; v_call: TRBV4-2; clone_size: few; j_call: TRBJ2-2; cdr3_aa: CASSQERTSPGELFF; cdr3_nt: TGTGCCAGCAGCCAGGAGAGGACTAGCCCCGGGGAGCTGTTTTTT
d_call: .; v_call: TRBV2; clone_size: few; j_call: TRBJ1-3; cdr3_aa: CASRQQGNTIYF; cdr3_nt: TGTGCCAGCAGACAGCAGGGAAACACCATATATTTT
d_call: .; v_call: TRBV2; clone_size: few; j_call: TRBJ2-5; cdr3_aa: CASSVRQETQYF; cdr3_nt: TGTGCCAGCAGTGTCCGCCAAGAGACCCAGTACTTC
d_call: .; v_call: TRBV30; clone_size: .; j_call: TRBJ1-6; cdr3_aa: CAWSVGINSPLHF; cdr3_nt: TGTGCCTGGAGTGTAGGCATTAATTCACCCCTCCACTTT
d_call: .; v_call: TRBV20-1; clone_size: few; j_call: TRBJ1-5; cdr3_aa: CSARGRGGSGDQPQHF; cdr3_nt: TGCAGTGCTAGAGGTCGGGGGGGCTCAGGGGATCAGCCCCAGCATTTT
d_call: .; v_call: TRBV30; clone_size: medium-sized; j_call: TRBJ1-6; cdr3_aa: CAWSDEGYSPLHF; cdr3_nt: TGTGCCTGGAGTGATGAGGGGTATTCACCCCTCCACTTT
d_call: .; v_call: TRBV6-1; clone_size: .; j_call: TRBJ1-5; cdr3_aa: CASSRGVSNQPQHF; cdr3_nt: TGTGCCAGCAGTCGGGGGGTCAGCAATCAGCCCCAGCATTTT
d_call: .; v_call: TRBV5-1; clone_size: .; j_call: TRBJ1-1; cdr3_aa: CASSLDSGGQERAFF; cdr3_nt: TGCGCCAGCAGCTTGGACAGTGGGGGGCAGGAGCGAGCTTTCTTT
d_call: TRBD2; v_call: TRBV20-1; clone_size: .; j_call: TRBJ2-1; cdr3_aa: CSAQGTSGGPVLDNEQFF; cdr3_nt: TGCAGTGCCCAAGGGACTAGCGGGGGTCCCGTGTTGGACAATGAGCAGTTCTTC
d_call: .; v_call: TRBV30; clone_size: .; j_call: TRBJ1-1; cdr3_aa: CAWSTGTTNTEAFF; cdr3_nt: TGTGCCTGGAGTACGGGGACAACGAACACTGAAGCTTTCTTT
d_call: TRBD2; v_call: TRBV7-6; clone_size: .; j_call: TRBJ2-1; cdr3_aa: CASSFSGGGRGDEQFF; cdr3_nt: TGTGCCAGCAGCTTTAGCGGGGGGGGCCGTGGGGATGAGCAGTTCTTC
d_call: TRBD2; v_call: TRBV20-1; clone_size: .; j_call: TRBJ2-7; cdr3_aa: CSARLAGRYEQYF; cdr3_nt: TGCAGTGCCCGACTAGCGGGACGGTACGAGCAGTACTTC
d_call: .; v_call: TRBV3-1; clone_size: .; j_call: TRBJ2-7; cdr3_aa: CASSSSYEQYF; cdr3_nt: TGTGCCAGCTCAAGCTCCTACGAGCAGTACTTC
d_call: .; v_call: TRBV19; clone_size: few; j_call: TRBJ2-2; cdr3_aa: CASHRGGSGTGELFF; cdr3_nt: TGTGCCAGTCATAGGGGGGGCTCAGGCACCGGGGAGCTGTTTTTT
d_call: .; v_call: TRBV2; clone_size: few; j_call: TRBJ1-2; cdr3_aa: CASSDPTTSGYTF; cdr3_nt: TGTGCCAGCAGTGACCCGACTACAAGCGGCTACACCTTC
d_call: TRBD2; v_call: TRBV20-1; clone_size: .; j_call: TRBJ2-3; cdr3_aa: CSAFSAGGLVTDTQYF; cdr3_nt: TGCAGTGCCTTCTCAGCGGGGGGGCTAGTAACAGATACGCAGTATTTT
d_call: .; v_call: TRBV6-1; clone_size: .; j_call: TRBJ1-1; cdr3_aa: CASSNYRVNTEAFF; cdr3_nt: TGTGCCAGCAGTAATTACAGGGTTAACACTGAAGCTTTCTTT
d_call: TRBD2; v_call: TRBV10-3; clone_size: .; j_call: TRBJ2-1; cdr3_aa: CAISDASGGAGDEQFF; cdr3_nt: TGTGCCATCAGTGATGCTAGCGGGGGGGCTGGGGATGAGCAGTTCTTC
d_call: TRBD2; v_call: TRBV12-3/TRBV12-4; clone_size: few; j_call: TRBJ2-7; cdr3_aa: CASSPPGLAYEQYF; cdr3_nt: TGTGCCAGCAGTCCCCCGGGACTAGCCTACGAGCAGTACTTC
d_call: TRBD1; v_call: TRBV27; clone_size: .; j_call: TRBJ2-7; cdr3_aa: CASRRDRGLYEQYF; cdr3_nt: TGTGCCAGCAGAAGGGACAGGGGGCTCTACGAGCAGTACTTC
d_call: .; v_call: TRBV15; clone_size: .; j_call: TRBJ1-1; cdr3_aa: CATSPLRDEAFF; cdr3_nt: TGTGCCACCAGCCCCTTGAGAGATGAAGCTTTCTTT
d_call: .; v_call: TRBV12-3/TRBV12-4; clone_size: few; j_call: TRBJ1-6; cdr3_aa: CASSLAGSYNSPLHF; cdr3_nt: TGTGCCAGCAGTTTGGCAGGGTCCTATAATTCACCCCTCCACTTT
d_call: TRBD2; v_call: TRBV11-1; clone_size: .; j_call: TRBJ2-5; cdr3_aa: CASVAGRVGTQYF; cdr3_nt: TGTGCCTCCGTAGCGGGCAGGGTGGGGACCCAGTACTTC
d_call: TRBD1; v_call: TRBV27; clone_size: few; j_call: TRBJ1-1; cdr3_aa: CASSPGQGRSNTEAFF; cdr3_nt: TGTGCCAGCAGTCCCGGACAGGGGAGGTCGAACACTGAAGCTTTCTTT
d_call: TRBD1; v_call: TRBV30; clone_size: few; j_call: TRBJ1-2; cdr3_aa: CAWRAPGQGLPYGYTF; cdr3_nt: TGTGCCTGGAGAGCTCCGGGACAGGGTCTCCCATATGGCTACACCTTC
d_call: TRBD2; v_call: TRBV9; clone_size: .; j_call: TRBJ2-5; cdr3_aa: CASSGRGAGKQETQYF; cdr3_nt: TGTGCCAGCAGCGGGAGGGGAGCGGGGAAACAAGAGACCCAGTACTTC
d_call: TRBD2; v_call: TRBV20-1; clone_size: hyperexpanded; j_call: TRBJ2-3; cdr3_aa: CSASGLAHSQYF; cdr3_nt: TGCAGTGCTTCGGGACTAGCGCATTCGCAGTATTTT
d_call: .; v_call: TRBV2; clone_size: few; j_call: TRBJ2-7; cdr3_aa: CASSQGYEQYF; cdr3_nt: TGTGCCAGCAGTCAGGGCTACGAGCAGTACTTC
d_call: .; v_call: TRBV6-5; clone_size: .; j_call: TRBJ2-5; cdr3_aa: CASSYAETQYF; cdr3_nt: TGTGCCAGCAGTTACGCAGAGACCCAGTACTTC
d_call: .; v_call: TRBV20-1; clone_size: medium-sized; j_call: TRBJ2-5; cdr3_aa: CSASPFGGEETQYF; cdr3_nt: TGCAGTGCTAGCCCCTTCGGAGGGGAAGAGACCCAGTACTTC
d_call: .; v_call: TRBV5-1; clone_size: .; j_call: TRBJ1-1; cdr3_aa: CASSLGGTLNTEAFF; cdr3_nt: TGCGCCAGCAGCTTGGGGGGCACCTTGAACACTGAAGCTTTCTTT
d_call: TRBD2; v_call: TRBV6-2/TRBV6-3; clone_size: few; j_call: TRBJ2-1; cdr3_aa: CASRGERGGLNEQFF; cdr3_nt: TGTGCCAGCAGGGGGGAGCGGGGGGGACTGAATGAGCAGTTCTTC
d_call: .; v_call: TRBV7-9; clone_size: few; j_call: TRBJ2-7; cdr3_aa: CASSSGRTVRTYEQYF; cdr3_nt: TGTGCCAGCAGCTCGGGTAGGACAGTGAGGACCTACGAGCAGTACTTC
d_call: .; v_call: TRBV12-3/TRBV12-4; clone_size: medium-sized; j_call: TRBJ2-7; cdr3_aa: CASSAGRVYEQYF; cdr3_nt: TGTGCCAGCAGTGCGGGACGGGTCTACGAGCAGTACTTC
d_call: .; v_call: TRBV12-3/TRBV12-4; clone_size: .; j_call: TRBJ1-2; cdr3_aa: CASTRRQGRDGYTF; cdr3_nt: TGTGCCAGCACCCGGAGGCAGGGGAGGGATGGCTACACCTTC
d_call: .; v_call: TRBV12-3/TRBV12-4; clone_size: medium-sized; j_call: TRBJ1-2; cdr3_aa: CASSRLLSGYGYTF; cdr3_nt: TGTGCCAGCAGTAGGCTTTTGTCAGGTTATGGCTACACCTTC
d_call: TRBD2; v_call: TRBV6-1; clone_size: .; j_call: TRBJ2-5; cdr3_aa: CASSLLAGVSGKTQYF; cdr3_nt: TGTGCCAGCAGCCTTCTAGCGGGAGTCTCAGGGAAGACCCAGTACTTC
d_call: .; v_call: TRBV14; clone_size: .; j_call: TRBJ1-3; cdr3_aa: CASSQDRAARNTIYF; cdr3_nt: TGTGCCAGCAGCCAAGATCGGGCAGCGAGAAACACCATATATTTT
d_call: .; v_call: TRBV19; clone_size: .; j_call: TRBJ1-5; cdr3_aa: CASSRGDSNQPQHF; cdr3_nt: TGTGCCAGTAGTCGAGGGGATAGCAATCAGCCCCAGCATTTT
d_call: .; v_call: TRBV2; clone_size: few; j_call: TRBJ1-1; cdr3_aa: CASRAPGLDRTEAFF; cdr3_nt: TGTGCCAGCAGGGCCCCGGGACTTGATCGAACTGAAGCTTTCTTT
d_call: .; v_call: TRBV5-1; clone_size: .; j_call: TRBJ2-1; cdr3_aa: CASSLYLLSEQFF; cdr3_nt: TGCGCCAGCAGCTTGTATCTCCTCAGTGAGCAGTTCTTC
d_call: .; v_call: TRBV7-2; clone_size: .; j_call: TRBJ2-6; cdr3_aa: CASSGGLGSAGANVLTF; cdr3_nt: TGTGCCAGCAGTGGCGGACTGGGGAGTGCTGGGGCCAACGTCCTGACTTTC
d_call: .; v_call: TRBV6-1; clone_size: few; j_call: TRBJ1-6; cdr3_aa: CASSDLVRVKVPLHF; cdr3_nt: TGTGCCAGCAGTGACTTGGTCAGGGTTAAGGTGCCCCTCCACTTT
d_call: TRBD1; v_call: TRBV4-1; clone_size: .; j_call: TRBJ1-6; cdr3_aa: CASSQVNRGTPNSPLHF; cdr3_nt: TGCGCCAGCAGCCAAGTTAACAGGGGGACTCCGAATTCACCCCTCCACTTT
d_call: .; v_call: TRBV7-9; clone_size: few; j_call: TRBJ1-1; cdr3_aa: CASSTKKLTEAFF; cdr3_nt: TGTGCCAGCAGTACCAAGAAACTCACTGAAGCTTTCTTT
d_call: .; v_call: TRBV7-2; clone_size: .; j_call: TRBJ1-1; cdr3_aa: CASSLYLEAFF; cdr3_nt: TGTGCCAGCAGCTTATACCTTGAAGCTTTCTTT
d_call: TRBD1; v_call: TRBV7-9; clone_size: medium-sized; j_call: TRBJ1-2; cdr3_aa: CASSSGTGQRYGYTF; cdr3_nt: TGTGCCAGCAGCTCCGGGACAGGGCAACGCTATGGCTACACCTTC
d_call: TRBD1; v_call: TRBV30; clone_size: .; j_call: TRBJ2-5; cdr3_aa: CAWRHGQGAKTQYF; cdr3_nt: TGTGCCTGGAGGCATGGACAGGGGGCGAAGACCCAGTACTTC
d_call: TRBD1; v_call: TRBV4-2; clone_size: .; j_call: TRBJ2-7; cdr3_aa: CASSQDPDRDRGFYEQYF; cdr3_nt: TGTGCCAGCAGCCAAGATCCCGACCGGGACAGGGGCTTCTACGAGCAGTACTTC
d_call: .; v_call: TRBV19; clone_size: .; j_call: TRBJ1-2; cdr3_aa: CASSSPGRGVDGYTF; cdr3_nt: TGTGCCAGTAGTAGTCCCGGGAGAGGGGTTGATGGCTACACCTTC